This T cell receptor (beta chain) was identified during a study of radiation and T cells in renal cell carcinoma. Study-wide background: Nephrectomy followed 15 Gy stereotactic body radiation by 4 weeks.

Generated by immunoSEQ multiplex PCR, the TCRdb table keeps only in-frame clones and is missing some. The sample yields more than 20,000 clones, roughly 80% seen once. The length of the CDR3 is 15 residues. Germline CDR1 is MNHEY and CDR2 is SVGAGI. Trimming removed 2 bases from V and 5 bases from J, with 10 bases in between. As for time point: blood 2 weeks post-SBRT. The sample's treatment: 15 Gy SBRT to primary tumor, nephrectomy 4 weeks later. As for this clone: Its antigen is still unknown.

Study-wide results and caveats: Top tumor clonotypes rose in blood 2 weeks post-radiation, then contracted. No pretreatment tumor biopsies were available for baseline clonotypes.

This TCR came from a man in his sixties with renal cell carcinoma. Sequencing used blood, obtained from a patient whose treatment included radiotherapy and nephrectomy. The V gene is TRBV6-5, the J gene TRBJ1-6; D remains ambiguous. The CDR3 spells CASSYRTENNSPLHF. CDR3 coding DNA: TGTGCCAGCAGTTACAGGACGGAGAATAATTCACCCCTCCACTTT.